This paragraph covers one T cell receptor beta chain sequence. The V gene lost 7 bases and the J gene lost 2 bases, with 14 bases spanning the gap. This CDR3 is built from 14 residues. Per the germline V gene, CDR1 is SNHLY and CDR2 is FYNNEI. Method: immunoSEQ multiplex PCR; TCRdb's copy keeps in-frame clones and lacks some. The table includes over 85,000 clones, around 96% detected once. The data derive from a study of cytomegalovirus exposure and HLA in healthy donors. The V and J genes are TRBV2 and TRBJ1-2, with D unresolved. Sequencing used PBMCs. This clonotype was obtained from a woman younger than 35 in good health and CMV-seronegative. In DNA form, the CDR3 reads TGTGCCAGCACCTCAGACCCGGGAAACTATGGCTACACCTTC. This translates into CASTSDPGNYGYTF.